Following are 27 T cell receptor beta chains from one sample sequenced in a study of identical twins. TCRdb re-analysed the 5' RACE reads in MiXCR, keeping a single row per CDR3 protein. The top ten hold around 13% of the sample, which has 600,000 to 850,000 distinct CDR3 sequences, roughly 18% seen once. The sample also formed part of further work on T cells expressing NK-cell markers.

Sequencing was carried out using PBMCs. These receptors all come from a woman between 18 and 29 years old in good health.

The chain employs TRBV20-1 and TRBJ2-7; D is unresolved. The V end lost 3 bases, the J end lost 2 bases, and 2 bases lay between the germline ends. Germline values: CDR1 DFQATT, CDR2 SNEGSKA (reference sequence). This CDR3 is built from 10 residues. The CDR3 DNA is TGCAGTGCTAGCCCCTACGAGCAGTACTTC. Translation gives CSASPYEQYF.

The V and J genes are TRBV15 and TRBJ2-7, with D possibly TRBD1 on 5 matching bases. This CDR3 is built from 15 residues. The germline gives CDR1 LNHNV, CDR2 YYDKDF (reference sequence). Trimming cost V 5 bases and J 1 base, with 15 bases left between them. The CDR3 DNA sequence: TGTGCCACCAGCCTCTCCAGGGATTCTTCCTACGAGCAGTACTTC. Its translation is CATSLSRDSSYEQYF.

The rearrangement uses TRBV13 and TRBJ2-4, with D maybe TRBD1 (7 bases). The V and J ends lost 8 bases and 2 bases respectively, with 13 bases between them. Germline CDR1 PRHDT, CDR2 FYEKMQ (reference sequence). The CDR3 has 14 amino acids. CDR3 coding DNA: TGTGCCAGCGTTGCAGGGGGGTCCAAAAACATTCAGTACTTC. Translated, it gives CASVAGGSKNIQYF.

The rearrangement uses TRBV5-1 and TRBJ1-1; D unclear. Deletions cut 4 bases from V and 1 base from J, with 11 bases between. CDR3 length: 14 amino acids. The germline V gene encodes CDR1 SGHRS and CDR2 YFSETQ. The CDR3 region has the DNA TGCGCCAGCAGCGGTTCGTGGGGGAACACTGAAGCTTTCTTT. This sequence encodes CASSGSWGNTEAFF.

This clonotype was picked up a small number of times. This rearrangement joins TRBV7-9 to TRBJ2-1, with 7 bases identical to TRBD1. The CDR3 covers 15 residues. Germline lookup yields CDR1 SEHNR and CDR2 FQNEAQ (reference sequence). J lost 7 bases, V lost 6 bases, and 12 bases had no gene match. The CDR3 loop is CASSPGTASGNEQFF. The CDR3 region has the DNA TGTGCCAGCAGTCCCGGGACAGCAAGCGGTAATGAGCAGTTCTTC. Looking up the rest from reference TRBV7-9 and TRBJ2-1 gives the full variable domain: DTGVSQNPRHKITKRGQNVTFRCDPISEHNRLYWYRQTLGQGPEFLTYFQNEAQLEKSRLLSDRFSAERPKGSFSTLEIQRTEQGDSAMYLCASSPGTASGNEQFFGPGTRLTVL.

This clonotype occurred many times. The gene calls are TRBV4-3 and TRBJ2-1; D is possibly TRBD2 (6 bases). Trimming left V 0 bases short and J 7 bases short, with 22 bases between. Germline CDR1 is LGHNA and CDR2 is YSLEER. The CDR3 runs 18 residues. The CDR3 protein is CASSQDSGLGAGLNEQFF. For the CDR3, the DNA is TGCGCCAGCAGCCAAGATTCGGGATTAGGTGCGGGACTGAATGAGCAGTTCTTC.

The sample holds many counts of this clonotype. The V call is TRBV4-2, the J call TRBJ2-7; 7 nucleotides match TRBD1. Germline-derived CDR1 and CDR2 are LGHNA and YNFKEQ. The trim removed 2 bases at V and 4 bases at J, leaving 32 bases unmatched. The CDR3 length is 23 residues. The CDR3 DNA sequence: TGTGCCAGCAGCCAAAGATCCGGGACAGTACTGACCCGAGCTCCTACTATGTGGTACGAGCAGTACTTC. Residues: CASSQRSGTVLTRAPTMWYEQYF.

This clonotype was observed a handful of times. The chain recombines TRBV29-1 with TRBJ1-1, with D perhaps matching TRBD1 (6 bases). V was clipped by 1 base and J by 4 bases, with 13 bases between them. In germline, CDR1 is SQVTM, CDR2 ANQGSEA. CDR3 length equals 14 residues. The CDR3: CSVEGGRGVTEAFF. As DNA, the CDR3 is TGCAGCGTTGAAGGAGGCAGGGGAGTCACTGAAGCTTTCTTT.

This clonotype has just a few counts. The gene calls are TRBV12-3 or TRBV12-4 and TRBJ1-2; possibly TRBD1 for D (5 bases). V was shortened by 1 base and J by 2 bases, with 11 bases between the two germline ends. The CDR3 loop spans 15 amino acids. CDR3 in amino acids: CASSLGGAGNYGYTF. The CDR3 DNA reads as TGTGCCAGCAGTTTAGGTGGAGCAGGGAACTATGGCTACACCTTC.

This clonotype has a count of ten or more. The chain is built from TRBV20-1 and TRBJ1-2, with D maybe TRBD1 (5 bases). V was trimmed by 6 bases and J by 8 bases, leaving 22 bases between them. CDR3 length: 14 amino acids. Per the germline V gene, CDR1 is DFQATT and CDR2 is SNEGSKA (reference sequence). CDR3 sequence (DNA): TGCAGTGCGGGGATGATTATAGACAGAGAGGGCTACACCTTC. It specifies CSAGMIIDREGYTF.

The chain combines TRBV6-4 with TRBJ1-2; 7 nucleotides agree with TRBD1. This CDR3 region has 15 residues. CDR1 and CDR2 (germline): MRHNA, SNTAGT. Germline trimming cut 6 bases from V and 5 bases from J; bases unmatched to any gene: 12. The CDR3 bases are TGTGCCAGCAGCCCCAAAGAGGGGGCGTTATATGGCTACACCTTC. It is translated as CASSPKEGALYGYTF.

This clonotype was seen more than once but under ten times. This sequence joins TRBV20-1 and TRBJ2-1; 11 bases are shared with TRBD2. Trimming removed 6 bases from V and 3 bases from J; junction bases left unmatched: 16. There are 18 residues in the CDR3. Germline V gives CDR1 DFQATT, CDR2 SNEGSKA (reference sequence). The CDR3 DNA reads TGCAGTGCCAGGGGGGATTTAGCGGGAGGGAGGTACTACAATGAGCAGTTCTTC. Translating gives CSARGDLAGGRYYNEQFF.

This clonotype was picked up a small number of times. The CDR3 spells CSARFAGVNTEAFF. CDR3 bases: TGCAGTGCTAGATTCGCAGGGGTGAACACTGAAGCTTTCTTT. This chain connects TRBV20-1 to TRBJ1-1, with D possibly matching TRBD1 (6 bases). The CDR3 sequence is 14 residues long. Trimming cost V 2 bases and J 0 bases, with 10 bases left between them. Germline values: CDR1 DFQATT, CDR2 SNEGSKA (reference sequence).

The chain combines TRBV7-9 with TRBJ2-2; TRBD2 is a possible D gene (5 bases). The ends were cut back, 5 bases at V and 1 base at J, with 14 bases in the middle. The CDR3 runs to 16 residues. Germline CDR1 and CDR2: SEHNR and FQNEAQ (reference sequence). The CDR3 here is CASSTNIGRNTGELFF. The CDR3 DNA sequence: TGTGCCAGCAGCACGAATATAGGGAGGAACACCGGGGAGCTGTTTTTT.

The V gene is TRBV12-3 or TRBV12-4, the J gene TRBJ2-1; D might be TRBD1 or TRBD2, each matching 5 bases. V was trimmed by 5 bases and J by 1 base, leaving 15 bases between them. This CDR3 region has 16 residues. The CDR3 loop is CASSTRGGLSYNEQFF. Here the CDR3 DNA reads TGTGCCAGCAGTACCCGGGGCGGGCTGTCCTACAATGAGCAGTTCTTC.

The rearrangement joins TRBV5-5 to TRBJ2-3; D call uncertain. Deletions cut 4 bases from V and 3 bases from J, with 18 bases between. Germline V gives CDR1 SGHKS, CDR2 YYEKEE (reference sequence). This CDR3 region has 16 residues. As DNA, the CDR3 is TGTGCCAGCAGCCCTAGACGATCTCTGGAAACAGATACGCAGTATTTT. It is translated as CASSPRRSLETDTQYF.

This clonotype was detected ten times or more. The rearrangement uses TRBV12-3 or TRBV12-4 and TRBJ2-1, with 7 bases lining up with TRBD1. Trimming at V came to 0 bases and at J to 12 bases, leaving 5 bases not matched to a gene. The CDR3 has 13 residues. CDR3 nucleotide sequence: TGTGCCAGCAGTTTAGCTAGGGGGCTTGGGCAGTTCTTC. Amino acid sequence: CASSLARGLGQFF.

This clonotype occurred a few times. The CDR3 here is CASSLAWEASPLHF. Written as DNA, the CDR3 is TGTGCCAGCAGCTTAGCATGGGAAGCCTCACCCCTCCACTTT. The chain carries TRBV7-9 and TRBJ1-6; no definite D call. CDR1 and CDR2 (germline): SEHNR, FQNEAQ (reference sequence). The CDR3 extends over 14 amino acids. The V and J ends lost 0 bases and 10 bases respectively, with 10 bases between them.

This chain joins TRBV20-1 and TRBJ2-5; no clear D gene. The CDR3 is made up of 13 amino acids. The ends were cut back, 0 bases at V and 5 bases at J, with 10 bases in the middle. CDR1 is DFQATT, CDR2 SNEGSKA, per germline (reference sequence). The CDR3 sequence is CSARDRPEETQYF. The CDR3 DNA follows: TGCAGTGCTAGAGACCGTCCCGAGGAGACCCAGTACTTC.

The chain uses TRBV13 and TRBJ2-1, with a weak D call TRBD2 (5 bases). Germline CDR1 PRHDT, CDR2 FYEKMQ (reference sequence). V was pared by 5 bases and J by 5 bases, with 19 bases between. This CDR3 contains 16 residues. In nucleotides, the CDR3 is TGTGCCAGCAGCGCATCCGGGATAAGGGCCCACAATGAGCAGTTCTTC. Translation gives CASSASGIRAHNEQFF.

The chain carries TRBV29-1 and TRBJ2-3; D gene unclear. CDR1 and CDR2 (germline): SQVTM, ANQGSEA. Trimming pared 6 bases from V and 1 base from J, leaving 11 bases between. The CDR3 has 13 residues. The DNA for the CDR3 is TGCAGCGTAGTGACGGATCGCACAGATACGCAGTATTTT. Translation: CSVVTDRTDTQYF.

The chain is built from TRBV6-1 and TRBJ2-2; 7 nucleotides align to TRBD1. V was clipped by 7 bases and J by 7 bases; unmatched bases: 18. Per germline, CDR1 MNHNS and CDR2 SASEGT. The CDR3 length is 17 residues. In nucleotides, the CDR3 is TGTGCCAGCATAGTCCAACCGGGACAGCCAGGGAACGGGGAGCTGTTTTTT. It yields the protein CASIVQPGQPGNGELFF.

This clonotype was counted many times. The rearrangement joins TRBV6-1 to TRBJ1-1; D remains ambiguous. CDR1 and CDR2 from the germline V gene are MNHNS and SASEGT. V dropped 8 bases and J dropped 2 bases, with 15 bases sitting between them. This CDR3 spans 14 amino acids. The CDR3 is CASRPASSNTEAFF. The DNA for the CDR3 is TGTGCCAGCCGGCCGGCCTCTTCCAACACTGAAGCTTTCTTT.

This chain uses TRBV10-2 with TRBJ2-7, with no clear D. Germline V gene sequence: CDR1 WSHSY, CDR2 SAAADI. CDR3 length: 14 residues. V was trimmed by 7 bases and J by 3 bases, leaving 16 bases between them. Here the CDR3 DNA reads TGCGCCAGCACCCTACTATCCAGAGACTACGAGCAGTACTTC. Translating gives CASTLLSRDYEQYF.

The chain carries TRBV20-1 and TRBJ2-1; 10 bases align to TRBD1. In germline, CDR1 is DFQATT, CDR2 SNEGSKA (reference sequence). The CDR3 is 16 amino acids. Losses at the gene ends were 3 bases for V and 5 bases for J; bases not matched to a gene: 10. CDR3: CSARGWGTGDDNEQFF. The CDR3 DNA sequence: TGCAGTGCTAGGGGATGGGGGACAGGGGACGACAATGAGCAGTTCTTC.

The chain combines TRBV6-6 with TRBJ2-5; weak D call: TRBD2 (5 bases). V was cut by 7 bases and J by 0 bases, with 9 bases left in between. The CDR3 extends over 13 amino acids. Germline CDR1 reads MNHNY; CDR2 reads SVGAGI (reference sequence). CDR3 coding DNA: TGTGCCAGCAACGAGGGAAACCAAGAGACCCAGTACTTC. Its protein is CASNEGNQETQYF.

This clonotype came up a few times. The CDR3 loop reads CALKAGGSSYEQYF. In DNA form, the CDR3 reads TGTGCCCTAAAAGCGGGGGGAAGCTCCTACGAGCAGTACTTC. The rearrangement uses TRBV28 and TRBJ2-7; 9 bases fit TRBD2. J was trimmed by 0 bases and V by 11 bases; bases with no gene match: 8. The CDR3 has 14 residues. Germline V lookup: CDR1 MDHEN, CDR2 SYDVKM. The full variable domain, completed using reference TRBV28 and TRBJ2-7, is DVKVTQSSRYLVKRTGEKVFLECVQDMDHENMFWYRQDPGLGLRLIYFSYDVKMKEKGDIPEGYSVSREKKERFSLILESASTNQTSMYLCALKAGGSSYEQYFGPGTRLTVT.